This T cell receptor beta chain stems from a study of cytomegalovirus exposure and HLA in healthy donors. About the research overall: From HLA-typed donors, an early data release held about 85 million unique TCRs.

Though nominally healthy at sampling, donors likely had unrecorded immune exposures. This clone was recorded only once. Its matching antigen is unknown. From germline, CDR1 is SGHNT and CDR2 YYREEE (reference sequence). Trimming removed 4 bases from V and 1 base from J, with 11 bases in between. The CDR3 is 14 amino acids. Overall study findings and caveats: CMV serostatus was the sole immune exposure information available. Most TCR sequences proved rare, with some public TCRs found in many donors.

Use of 60 Vbeta and 13 Jbeta primers characterized the PCR. Using immunoSEQ multiplex PCR, the repertoire was profiled, and TCRdb retains in-frame clones only, with some absent. This sample carries approximately 150,000 clones, approximately 77% of them seen once, and the ten largest clones take 6% to 8%. The sequenced material came from PBMCs. The TCR comes from a male donor in good health and CMV-seropositive. J is TRBJ1-1 and V is TRBV5-4, with a weak D call TRBD1 (5 bases). Here the CDR3 DNA reads TGTGCCAGCAGCCCGGAGGGACGGAACACTGAAGCTTTCTTT. It is translated as CASSPEGRNTEAFF.